This note documents a single T cell receptor (beta chain) sequence. Original processing methods: Reference gene primer amplification gave estimated nucleated cell counts. Some clones are missing from TCRdb's copy, which holds only in-frame ones; the method was immunoSEQ multiplex PCR. V and J calls and clone size are as listed in that table; D and trimming were resolved from the DNA. This table holds 200,000 to 300,000 clones, approximately 80% found once. This entry comes from a study of blood T cell repertoires in COVID-19. The wider study: Some COVID-19 samples were acute and others convalescent; all came from the United States, Italy and Spain. From T cells, B-cell-depleted T cells, or PBMCs came the material, which was cDNA or gDNA.

The CDR3 consists of 15 residues. The V gene's germline CDR1 is SGHTS and CDR2 YDEGEE. V was clipped by 6 bases and J by 10 bases, with 23 bases between them. The genes are TRBV5-8 and TRBJ2-1; weak D call: TRBD1 (6 bases). The receptor's source is an older woman with active or convalescent COVID-19. Material: peripheral blood. CDR3 region: CASNVGRGFVGEQFF. CDR3 in DNA: TGTGCCAGCAACGTAGGCAGGGGTTTCGTGGGCGAGCAGTTCTTC.